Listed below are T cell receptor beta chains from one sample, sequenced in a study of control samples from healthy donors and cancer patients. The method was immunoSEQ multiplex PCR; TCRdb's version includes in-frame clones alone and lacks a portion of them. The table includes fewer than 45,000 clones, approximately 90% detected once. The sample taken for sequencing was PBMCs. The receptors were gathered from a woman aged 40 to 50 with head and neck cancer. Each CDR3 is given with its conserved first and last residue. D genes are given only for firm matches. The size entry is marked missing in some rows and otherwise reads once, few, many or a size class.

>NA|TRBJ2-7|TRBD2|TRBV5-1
CASSLGSAGADEQYF
TGCGCCAGCAGCTTGGGTTCCGCGGGAGCGGACGAGCAGTACTTC
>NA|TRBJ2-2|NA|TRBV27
CASGTQGRSNTGELFF
TGTGCCAGCGGAACGCAGGGGCGGTCGAACACCGGGGAGCTGTTTTTT
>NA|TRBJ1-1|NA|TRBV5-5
CASSLVARDTEAFF
TGTGCCAGCAGCTTGGTCGCCAGGGACACTGAAGCTTTCTTT
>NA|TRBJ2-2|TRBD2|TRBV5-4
CASSKGLAGVAGELFF
TGTGCCAGCAGCAAGGGACTAGCGGGAGTCGCCGGGGAGCTGTTTTTT
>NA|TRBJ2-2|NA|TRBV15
CATSEGAGLNTGELFF
TGTGCCACCAGCGAAGGCGCAGGGCTGAACACCGGGGAGCTGTTTTTT
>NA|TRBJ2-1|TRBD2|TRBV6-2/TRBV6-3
CASSIWEAGANEQFF
TGTGCCAGCAGTATCTGGGAAGCGGGAGCCAATGAGCAGTTCTTC
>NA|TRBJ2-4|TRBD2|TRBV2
CASSGGGVAKNIQYF
TGTGCCAGCAGTGGTGGGGGGGTAGCCAAAAACATTCAGTACTTC
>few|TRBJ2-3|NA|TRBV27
CASSSPRQSTDTQYF
TGTGCCAGCAGTTCGCCCCGACAGAGCACAGATACGCAGTATTTT
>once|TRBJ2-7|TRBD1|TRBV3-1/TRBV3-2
CASSQTDRGNYEQYF
TGTGCCAGCAGCCAAACGGACAGGGGTAACTACGAGCAGTACTTC
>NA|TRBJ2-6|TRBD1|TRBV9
CASSSRTGKAGANVLTF
TGTGCCAGCAGCAGCCGGACAGGGAAAGCCGGGGCCAACGTCCTGACTTTC
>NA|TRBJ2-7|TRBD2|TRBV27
CASSYAGGRYEQYF
TGTGCCAGCAGTTATGCGGGAGGGCGGTACGAGCAGTACTTC
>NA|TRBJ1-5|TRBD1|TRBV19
CASSTDRGWGGQPQHF
TGTGCCAGTAGTACCGACAGGGGGTGGGGTGGACAGCCCCAGCATTTT
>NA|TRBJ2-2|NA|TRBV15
CATSRDSFGELFF
TGTGCCACCAGCAGAGACTCTTTCGGGGAGCTGTTTTTT
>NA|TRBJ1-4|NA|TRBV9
CASSPGGTVNEKLFF
TGTGCCAGCAGCCCGGGGGGGACGGTGAATGAAAAACTGTTTTTT
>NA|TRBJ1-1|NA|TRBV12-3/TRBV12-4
CASSLARRQGVF
TGTGCCAGCAGTTTAGCAAGGCGGCAGGGTGTATTT
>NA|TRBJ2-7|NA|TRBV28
CASRPTSPNEQYF
TGTGCCAGCAGACCCACTAGTCCCAACGAGCAGTACTTC
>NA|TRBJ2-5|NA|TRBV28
CASISSGTAWAQYF
TGTGCCAGCATCTCCAGCGGAACCGCATGGGCCCAGTACTTC
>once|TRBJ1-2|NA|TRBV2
CASSVTGVVYGYTF
TGTGCCAGCAGTGTAACGGGGGTCGTGTATGGCTACACCTTC
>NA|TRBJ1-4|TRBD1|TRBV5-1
CASSVMTGAREKLFF
TGCGCCAGCAGCGTCATGACAGGGGCTAGGGAAAAACTGTTTTTT
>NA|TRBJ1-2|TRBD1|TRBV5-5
CTSSLDGTGENYGYTF
TGTACCAGCAGCTTGGACGGGACAGGGGAAAACTATGGCTACACCTTC
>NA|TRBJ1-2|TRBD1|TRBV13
CASSLRTGGYGYTF
TGTGCCAGCAGCCTCCGGACAGGGGGCTATGGCTACACCTTC
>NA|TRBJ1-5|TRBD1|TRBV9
CASSVDAGGHQPQHF
TGTGCCAGCAGCGTAGACGCAGGGGGGCATCAGCCCCAGCATTTT
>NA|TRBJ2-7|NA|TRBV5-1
CASSLDGTPDYEQYF
TGCGCCAGCAGCCTTGACGGGACACCTGACTACGAGCAGTACTTC
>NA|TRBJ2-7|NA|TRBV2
CASSTNAYEQYF
TGTGCCAGCAGTACCAATGCGTACGAGCAGTACTTC
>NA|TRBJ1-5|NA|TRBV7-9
CAKALKPNQPQHF
TGTGCCAAAGCGCTGAAACCCAATCAGCCCCAGCATTTT
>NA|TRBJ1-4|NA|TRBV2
CASSRSLEKLFF
TGTGCCAGCAGTCGTTCTCTAGAAAAACTGTTTTTT
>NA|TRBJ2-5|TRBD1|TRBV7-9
CASSQLGQGAPQETQYF
TGTGCCAGCAGCCAGCTGGGACAGGGGGCTCCCCAAGAGACCCAGTACTTC